What follows describes a single T cell receptor beta chain. Its matching antigen is unknown. These data are taken from a study of shared clonotypes between healthy human individuals. Regarding the study as a whole: For sorted subsets, rarefaction showed incomplete sequencing despite large depth. Estimated clonotype richness was generally higher in naive than memory subsets.

Here immunoSEQ multiplex PCR was the method, and the copy in TCRdb shows in-frame clones only, minus some. The sample includes about 230,000 clones, 60% to 70% of them seen just once. The CDR3 runs 15 residues. Germline V gene lookup returns CDR1 SGHVS and CDR2 FQNEAQ. Trimming removed 0 bases from V and 4 bases from J; junction bases left unmatched: 5. This sequence joins TRBV7-8 and TRBJ2-7; 8 nucleotides align to TRBD1. The sample was memory CD4+ T cells sorted from blood. Sample subset: CD45RA-negative fraction. The clonotype was recovered from a man between 25 and 39 years old in good health. CDR3 sequence (DNA): TGTGCCAGCAGCTTAGCCCGGGACAGGCTGTACGAGCAGTACTTC. It is translated as CASSLARDRLYEQYF. Full variable domain (remainder filled in from reference TRBV7-8 and TRBJ2-7): GAGVSQSPRYKVAKRGQDVALRCDPISGHVSLFWYQQALGQGPEFLTYFQNEAQLDKSGLPSDRFFAERPEGSVSTLKIQRTQQEDSAVYLCASSLARDRLYEQYFGPGTRLTVT.